A single sample is the source of the 26 T cell receptor beta chains below, sequenced in a study of blood T cells in healthy people across ages. A second PCR, run for roughly 7 to 11 cycles, used a sample-barcoded 5' primer plus a J-beta primer mix. TCRdb re-called the 5' RACE reads through MiXCR, storing one row per CDR3 protein. Of 710,000 or so distinct CDR3 sequences in the sample, approximately 29% were seen once. Input material: blood. Every receptor here comes from a woman older than 75 in good health.

This clonotype was recorded many times. The V gene is TRBV6-2 or TRBV6-3, the J gene TRBJ2-3, with 8 nucleotides matching TRBD2. V trimming: 0 bases; J trimming: 0 bases; junction bases outside the gene matches: 14. Germline values: CDR1 MNHEY, CDR2 SVGEGT. The length of the CDR3 is 20 residues. The CDR3 spells CASSYSLQNWVAGSTDTQYF. DNA of the CDR3: TGTGCCAGCAGTTACTCCCTCCAAAATTGGGTAGCGGGGAGCACAGATACGCAGTATTTT.

This clonotype was detected once. The chain joins TRBV6-6 to TRBJ1-1; TRBD1 is a possible D gene (6 bases). The CDR3 is 14 residues long. Per the germline V gene, CDR1 is MNHNY and CDR2 is SVGAGI (reference sequence). V was clipped by 7 bases and J by 0 bases, with 12 bases between them. The CDR3 here is CASNDQGLNTEAFF. The CDR3 DNA follows: TGTGCCAGCAATGACCAGGGGTTGAACACTGAAGCTTTCTTT.

At least ten counts were recorded for this clonotype. The chain carries TRBV6-2 or TRBV6-3 and TRBJ1-2; D call uncertain. Per germline, CDR1 MNHEY and CDR2 SVGEGT. The V and J ends lost 4 bases and 8 bases respectively, with 11 bases between them. The CDR3 extends over 12 amino acids. The CDR3 DNA reads as TGTGCCAGCAGTTTCCGACCAGGCGGCTACACCTTC. Amino acids: CASSFRPGGYTF.

This clonotype has more than one count but fewer than ten. Just one base apart from a much larger clone, this may be a read error. The chain combines TRBV20-1 with TRBJ2-7; D may be TRBD2 (6 bases). V gave up 6 bases and J gave up 4 bases, with 19 bases separating them. The CDR3 covers 14 residues. Germline CDR1 reads DFQATT; CDR2 reads SNEGSKA (reference sequence). The chain's CDR3 is CSAQGLKVGYEQYF. The DNA of the CDR3 is TGCAGTGCCCAGGGACTTAAGGTAGGTTACGAGCAGTACTTC.

This clonotype was recorded at least ten times. The chain uses TRBV5-6 and TRBJ2-5, with 7 positions matching TRBD1. The ends lost 4 bases at V and 1 base at J; junction bases unmatched: 13. From germline, CDR1 is SGHDT and CDR2 YYEEEE. The CDR3 has 17 amino acids. The CDR3 loop is CASSQGGGPPIQETQYF. CDR3 DNA sequence: TGTGCCAGCAGCCAAGGGGGCGGCCCTCCGATCCAAGAGACCCAGTACTTC.

In regard to this clonotype: At one of its ends the junction is not consistent with the germline gene, which may arise from a read error. The chain combines TRBV9 with TRBJ2-1; 7 positions agree with TRBD2. This CDR3 contains 17 residues. Germline values: CDR1 SGDLS, CDR2 YYNGEE. CDR3 DNA: TGTGCCAGCAGTGTAGACCCGGGGGGTGGCTCCTACAATGAGCAGTTCTTC. This sequence encodes CASSVDPGGGSYNEQFF.

This clonotype occurred many times. The chain employs TRBV6-5 and TRBJ2-7, with 11 bases identical to TRBD1. CDR1 and CDR2 from the germline V gene are MNHEY and SVGAGI. The CDR3 loop spans 16 amino acids. After removal of 0 bases from V and 6 bases from J, the junction contained 7 bases not matched to a gene. The CDR3 is CASSYSTGTGGREQYF. CDR3 nucleotide sequence: TGTGCCAGCAGTTACTCGACCGGGACAGGGGGACGCGAGCAGTACTTC.

This clonotype has a count of ten or more. The chain recombines TRBV30 with TRBJ2-1, with D perhaps assigned TRBD1 or TRBD2 (5 bases each). In germline, CDR1 is GTSNPN, CDR2 SVGIG (reference sequence). The V end was cut by 1 base, the J end by 7 bases, with 14 bases between. This CDR3 region has 14 residues. The CDR3 DNA reads TGTGCCTGGAGTGGAGGGGATCTAAGAAATGAGCAGTTCTTC. It yields the protein CAWSGGDLRNEQFF.

The chain is built from TRBV20-1 and TRBJ1-2, with 12 bases matching TRBD1. With 1 base clipped from V and 4 bases from J, the junction kept 10 bases outside the gene matches. Germline values: CDR1 DFQATT, CDR2 SNEGSKA (reference sequence). This CDR3 has 17 residues. In DNA form, the CDR3 reads TGCAGTGCTAGAGGGGGATTGGGACAGGGGGCAAGCTATGGCTACACCTTC. It translates to CSARGGLGQGASYGYTF.

The chain has TRBV19 and TRBJ2-7; tentatively, D is TRBD2 (6 bases). With 8 bases removed from V and 3 bases from J, the gap between germline ends came to 20 bases. CDR3 length: 15 amino acids. Germline V gene lookup returns CDR1 LNHDA and CDR2 SQIVND (reference sequence). The CDR3 sequence: CASEETDHGGYEQYF. The CDR3 DNA follows: TGTGCCAGTGAAGAGACAGACCACGGGGGCTACGAGCAGTACTTC.

The chain uses TRBV19 and TRBJ1-5; 10 nucleotides agree with TRBD1. Trimming cost V 4 bases and J 3 bases; bases outside gene matches: 6. The germline V gene encodes CDR1 LNHDA and CDR2 SQIVND (reference sequence). The CDR3 is 16 amino acids. The CDR3 region has the DNA TGTGCCAGTAGTAGGGGCGGGACAGGGGCCAATCAGCCCCAGCATTTT. Protein product: CASSRGGTGANQPQHF.

The chain joins TRBV5-5 to TRBJ2-5; D possibly corresponds to TRBD1 (5 bases). This CDR3 is 13 amino acids long. V shed 5 bases and J shed 1 base, with 9 bases lying between them. The germline gives CDR1 SGHKS, CDR2 YYEKEE (reference sequence). The CDR3 region has the DNA TGTGCCAGCAGGCGACAGCCCCAAGAGACCCAGTACTTC. Its protein product is CASRRQPQETQYF. The variable domain in full, completed from reference TRBV5-5 and TRBJ2-5, reads DAGVTQSPTHLIKTRGQQVTLRCSPISGHKSVSWYQQVLGQGPQFIFQYYEKEERGRGNFPDRFSARQFPNYSSELNVNALLLGDSALYLCASRRQPQETQYFGPGTRLLVL.

This clonotype came up many times. The V call is TRBV7-9, the J call TRBJ2-7; 9 nucleotides align to TRBD1. This CDR3 spans 15 amino acids. Germline V CDR1 and CDR2: SEHNR, FQNEAQ (reference sequence). Trimming took 6 bases from V and 4 from J; bases not matched to a gene: 10. As DNA, the CDR3 is TGTGCCAGCAGTCTCACCCGGGACAGGGAGTACGAGCAGTACTTC. This encodes CASSLTRDREYEQYF. The full variable domain, completed using reference TRBV7-9 and TRBJ2-7, is DTGVSQNPRHKITKRGQNVTFRCDPISEHNRLYWYRQTLGQGPEFLTYFQNEAQLEKSRLLSDRFSAERPKGSFSTLEIQRTEQGDSAMYLCASSLTRDREYEQYFGPGTRLTVT.

This clonotype was counted many times. The chain combines TRBV7-3 with TRBJ1-6, with D unclear. Trimming left V 1 base short and J 7 bases short, with 11 bases between. In germline, CDR1 is SGHTA, CDR2 FQGTGA. This CDR3 has 15 residues. CDR3 protein: CASSLSVGVNSPLHF. CDR3 coding DNA: TGTGCCAGCAGCTTAAGTGTAGGAGTCAATTCACCCCTCCACTTT.

This clonotype was counted many times. J is TRBJ2-5 and V is TRBV7-9; 8 bases fit TRBD2. The J segment lost 5 bases and the V segment lost 7 bases, leaving 9 bases of the junction unmatched. This CDR3 has 14 residues. The germline V gene encodes CDR1 SEHNR and CDR2 FQNEAQ (reference sequence). In nucleotides, the CDR3 is TGTGCCAGCACTACGGAGCGGGGGACTGAGACCCAGTACTTC. The encoded protein is CASTTERGTETQYF. Combining the CDR3 with reference TRBV7-9 and TRBJ2-5 gives the whole variable domain DTGVSQNPRHKITKRGQNVTFRCDPISEHNRLYWYRQTLGQGPEFLTYFQNEAQLEKSRLLSDRFSAERPKGSFSTLEIQRTEQGDSAMYLCASTTERGTETQYFGPGTRLLVL.

This clonotype showed up many times. V and J are TRBV7-2 and TRBJ1-2, with D unclear. Deletions cut 1 base from V and 1 base from J, with 16 bases between. CDR1 SGHTA and CDR2 FQGNSA come from the germline V gene. CDR3 length: 17 residues. Here the CDR3 DNA reads TGTGCCAGCAGCTTAGTGGCCGGTCGCGCTATTAACTATGGCTACACCTTC. This gives the protein CASSLVAGRAINYGYTF.

This clonotype appeared many times. This sequence joins TRBV20-1 and TRBJ2-6, with TRBD1 matching over 9 bases. The germline gives CDR1 DFQATT, CDR2 SNEGSKA (reference sequence). The CDR3 contains 17 residues. The ends lost 3 bases at V and 0 bases at J; junction bases unmatched: 6. DNA for the CDR3: TGCAGTGCTAGGGGGGACAGGGAACTCTCTGGGGCCAACGTCCTGACTTTC. Protein product: CSARGDRELSGANVLTF.

In its sample, this clonotype was seen many times. The chain carries TRBV2 and TRBJ2-7, with TRBD1 matching over 9 bases. CDR3 length: 15 amino acids. Germline V gives CDR1 SNHLY, CDR2 FYNNEI. The trim removed 5 bases at V and 5 bases at J, leaving 10 bases unmatched. CDR3 coding DNA: TGTGCCAGCAGTCTCACCGGGACAGGGACTCACGAGCAGTACTTC. Its translation is CASSLTGTGTHEQYF.

The sample holds one count of this clonotype. This chain links TRBV20-1 with TRBJ1-2, with a weak D call TRBD1 (5 bases). This CDR3 is 14 amino acids long. Germline V gene sequence: CDR1 DFQATT, CDR2 SNEGSKA (reference sequence). Trimming shortened V by 2 bases and J by 6 bases, and 16 bases separated the two germline ends. CDR3 sequence: CSARTVSTGHGYTF. The CDR3 region has the DNA TGCAGTGCTAGAACGGTATCTACAGGACATGGCTACACCTTC.

This clonotype was detected many times. The chain has TRBV7-2 and TRBJ2-7; tentatively, D is TRBD1 or TRBD2 (6 bases each). CDR1 is SGHTA, CDR2 FQGNSA, per germline. This CDR3 is 14 amino acids long. With 5 bases removed from V and 5 bases from J, the gap between germline ends came to 16 bases. The CDR3 DNA sequence: TGTGCCAGCAGCGGGGGGACACCCTTTAACGAGCAGTACTTC. Translated: CASSGGTPFNEQYF.

This clonotype was seen repeatedly, ten times or more. The chain employs TRBV20-1 and TRBJ2-1, with D perhaps TRBD1 (5 bases). Germline CDR1 and CDR2: DFQATT and SNEGSKA (reference sequence). The CDR3 length is 12 residues. V was cut by 3 bases and J by 7 bases, with 10 bases left in between. The CDR3 loop reads CSASRQRNEQFF. CDR3 coding DNA: TGCAGTGCTAGCAGACAGAGGAATGAGCAGTTCTTC.

The genes are TRBV12-3 or TRBV12-4 and TRBJ2-3, with 8 nucleotides matching TRBD2. The CDR3 consists of 15 residues. After removal of 7 bases from V and 0 bases from J, the junction contained 6 bases not matched to a gene. The CDR3 loop reads CASTDGGASTDTQYF. The CDR3 region has the DNA TGTGCCAGCACCGACGGGGGGGCGAGCACAGATACGCAGTATTTT.

The chain links TRBV5-1 to TRBJ2-3, with 8 bases fitting TRBD2. The V segment lost 6 bases and the J segment 2 bases; nucleotides outside the gene matches: 5. This CDR3 has 14 residues. Germline loops: CDR1 SGHRS, CDR2 YFSETQ. The CDR3 here is CASNGGLVTDTQYF. DNA for the CDR3: TGCGCCAGCAATGGGGGACTAGTCACAGATACGCAGTATTTT. Based on the CDR3 plus reference TRBV5-1 and TRBJ2-3, the full variable domain is KAGVTQTPRYLIKTRGQQVTLSCSPISGHRSVSWYQQTPGQGLQFLFEYFSETQRNKGNFPGRFSGRQFSNSRSEMNVSTLELGDSALYLCASNGGLVTDTQYFGPGTRLTVL.

The chain joins TRBV5-1 to TRBJ1-2; 10 bases fit TRBD1. CDR3 length: 16 residues. Germline V gives CDR1 SGHRS, CDR2 YFSETQ. With V trimmed by 0 bases and J by 7 bases, 9 bases remained unmatched. CDR3 in amino acids: CASSLECRTGGGGYTF. The CDR3, as DNA: TGCGCCAGCAGCTTGGAGTGTCGGACAGGGGGAGGTGGCTACACCTTC.

This clonotype has just a few counts. The chain joins TRBV6-6 to TRBJ2-2, with TRBD2 as a possible D gene (6 bases). Trimming shortened V by 6 bases and J by 5 bases, and 13 bases separated the two germline ends. Germline CDR1 and CDR2: MNHNY and SVGAGI (reference sequence). The CDR3 runs to 14 residues. The CDR3 DNA is TGTGCCAGCAGACTGGGGGGAAGGACCGGGGAGCTGTTTTTT. Translation: CASRLGGRTGELFF.

The chain couples TRBV6-2 or TRBV6-3 to TRBJ1-2; D perhaps matches TRBD1 (6 bases). Trimming pared 2 bases from V and 3 bases from J, leaving 13 bases between. CDR3 size: 15 residues. The germline gives CDR1 MNHEY, CDR2 SVGEGT. The CDR3 DNA sequence: TGTGCCAGCAGTTACGCGGACAGCCGAGACTATGGCTACACCTTC. Amino acids: CASSYADSRDYGYTF.